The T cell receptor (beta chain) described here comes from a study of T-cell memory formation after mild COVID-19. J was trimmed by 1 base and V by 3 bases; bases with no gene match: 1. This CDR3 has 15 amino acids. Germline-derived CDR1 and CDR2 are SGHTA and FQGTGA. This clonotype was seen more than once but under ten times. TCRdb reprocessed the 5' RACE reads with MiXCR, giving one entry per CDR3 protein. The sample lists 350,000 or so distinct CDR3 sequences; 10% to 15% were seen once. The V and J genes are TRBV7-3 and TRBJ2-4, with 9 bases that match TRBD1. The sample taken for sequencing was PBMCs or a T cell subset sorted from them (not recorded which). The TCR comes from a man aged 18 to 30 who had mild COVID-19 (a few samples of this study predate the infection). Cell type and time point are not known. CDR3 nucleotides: TGTGCCAGCAGCTTGGGACAGGGCGCCAAAAACATTCAGTACTTC. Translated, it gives CASSLGQGAKNIQYF. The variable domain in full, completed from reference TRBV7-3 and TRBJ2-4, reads GAGVSQTPSNKVTEKGKYVELRCDPISGHTALYWYRQSLGQGPEFLIYFQGTGAADDSGLPNDRFFAVRPEGSVSTLKIQRTERGDSAVYLCASSLGQGAKNIQYFGAGTRLSVL.